The 2 T cell receptor beta chains below were found in one sample sequenced in a study of blood T cell repertoires in COVID-19. The data were produced by immunoSEQ multiplex PCR, yet TCRdb's version contains in-frame clones alone and is incomplete. The table lists about 400,000 clones, more than 75% of them singletons, with 3% in the top ten. The sequenced sample was peripheral blood. The receptors were sampled from a human donor in a cohort sampled during active COVID-19.

The chain links TRBV9 to TRBJ1-6; 7 bases are shared with TRBD1. V shed 4 bases and J 3 bases; nucleotides not matched to a gene: 10. The V gene's germline CDR1 is SGDLS and CDR2 YYNGEE. This CDR3 spans 17 amino acids. The CDR3 sequence is CASSPTGTAYYNSPLHF. As DNA, the CDR3 is TGTGCCAGCAGCCCCACCGGGACAGCCTACTATAATTCACCCCTCCACTTT.

The rearrangement uses TRBV4-1 and TRBJ2-2; D perhaps matches TRBD1 (5 bases). Germline V gene lookup returns CDR1 MGHRA and CDR2 YSYEKL. With 4 bases removed from V and 7 bases from J, the gap between germline ends came to 16 bases. The CDR3 contains 15 residues. The CDR3 sequence: CASSLLDRKGGELFF. For the CDR3, the DNA is TGCGCCAGCAGCCTCCTAGACAGAAAAGGCGGGGAGCTGTTTTTT.